The TCR beta chain under discussion was sequenced for a study of patients and donors after allogeneic stem cell transplantation. TCRdb analysed the RT-PCR reads with MiXCR anew, one entry per CDR3 protein. In the table there are 150,000 to 200,000 distinct CDR3 sequences, approximately 24% of which are singletons. J was trimmed by 7 bases and V by 7 bases; bases with no gene match: 8. This CDR3 spans 13 amino acids. Per germline, CDR1 SQVTM and CDR2 ANQGSEA. This chain connects TRBV29-1 to TRBJ1-5; 9 bases fit TRBD1. Sequences were obtained from blood, either unsorted or a sorted T cell fraction (not recorded which). This clonotype was sampled from a human donor who was either an allogeneic HSCT recipient or a stem cell or donor lymphocyte infusion donor (not recorded which). It is not recorded whose cells these are; they may come from a transplant donor. The CDR3 DNA reads as TGCAGCGGCGGGACAGGGATGGGACAGCCCCAGCATTTT. Translating gives CSGGTGMGQPQHF.